The sequence of this T cell receptor beta chain was determined in a study of blood T cell repertoires in COVID-19. Study in general: The origin of the acute and convalescent COVID-19 samples was the United States, Italy and Spain.

Recruited during active infection, patients (from Seattle) were subsequently followed longitudinally. In the original workflow: Counts of nucleated cells, estimated from reference gene primer amplification, were obtained. Clones were sequenced by immunoSEQ multiplex PCR, and TCRdb holds only the in-frame ones, with some missing. Clone size and V and J calls were adopted from that table, with D and trimming inferred from the DNA. The sample carries some 170,000 clones, 93% recorded once. CDR3 length: 15 amino acids. Germline CDR1 and CDR2: MNHNS and SASEGT. V was clipped by 0 bases and J by 4 bases, with 12 bases between them.

Sequences were obtained from peripheral blood. The clonotype originates from a woman aged 55-70 years with COVID-19, enrolled during active disease. The V gene is TRBV6-1, the J gene TRBJ1-2; D might be TRBD1 (6 bases). CDR3 in amino acids: CASSEAETGFYGYTF. In nucleotides, the CDR3 is TGTGCCAGCAGTGAAGCGGAAACAGGGTTCTATGGCTACACCTTC.